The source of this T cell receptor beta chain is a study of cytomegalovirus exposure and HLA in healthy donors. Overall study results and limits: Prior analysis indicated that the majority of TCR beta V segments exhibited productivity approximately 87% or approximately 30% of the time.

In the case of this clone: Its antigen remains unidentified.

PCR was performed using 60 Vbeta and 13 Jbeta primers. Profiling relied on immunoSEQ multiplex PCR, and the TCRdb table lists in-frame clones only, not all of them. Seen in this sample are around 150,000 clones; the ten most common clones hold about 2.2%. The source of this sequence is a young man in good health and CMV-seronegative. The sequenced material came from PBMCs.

CDR3 DNA: TGTGCCAGCAGGCTGGACAGGGGGAACACTGAAGCTTTCTTT. This encodes CASRLDRGNTEAFF. This chain connects TRBV7-2 to TRBJ1-1, with 9 bases aligning to TRBD1. CDR1 SGHTA and CDR2 FQGNSA come from the germline V gene. The ends lost 6 bases at V and 1 base at J; junction bases unmatched: 3. This CDR3 region has 14 residues.